This TCR beta chain appears in the sequencing data of a study of blood T cell repertoires in COVID-19. About the study: Whether acute or convalescent, the COVID-19 samples came from the United States, Italy and Spain. PBMCs, B-cell-depleted T cells, or T cells provided the cDNA or gDNA that made up the material.

Original handling: Amplification from reference gene primers served as the basis for estimated nucleated cell counts. The method was immunoSEQ multiplex PCR; TCRdb's version includes in-frame clones alone and lacks a portion of them. V and J calls and clone size are given by that table; D and trimming were obtained from the DNA. The sample has about 98,000 clones; 86% are singletons. The germline V gene has CDR1 KGHDR and CDR2 SFDVKD. The CDR3 has 12 residues. V was shortened by 1 base and J by 8 bases, with 7 bases between the two germline ends. This TCR was recovered from a man aged 45 to 65 with acute or convalescent COVID-19. The chain carries TRBV24-1 and TRBJ1-2; D call uncertain. The sequenced material came from peripheral blood. In nucleotides, the CDR3 is TGTGCCACCAGTGATTTAAGAGTGGGCTACACCTTC. Residues: CATSDLRVGYTF.